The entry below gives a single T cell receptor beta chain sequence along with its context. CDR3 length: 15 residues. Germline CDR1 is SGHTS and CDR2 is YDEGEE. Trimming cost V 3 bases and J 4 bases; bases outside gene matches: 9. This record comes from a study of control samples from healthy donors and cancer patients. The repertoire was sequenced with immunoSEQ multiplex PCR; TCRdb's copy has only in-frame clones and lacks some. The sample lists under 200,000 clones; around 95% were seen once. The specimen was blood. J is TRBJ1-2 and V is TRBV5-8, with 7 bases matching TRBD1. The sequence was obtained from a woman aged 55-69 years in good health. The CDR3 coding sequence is TGTGCCAGCAGCTCATACAGGGGTCAGAGCTATGGCTACACCTTC. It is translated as CASSSYRGQSYGYTF. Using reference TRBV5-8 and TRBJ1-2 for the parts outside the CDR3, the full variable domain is EAGVTQSPTHLIKTRGQQATLRCSPISGHTSVYWYQQALGLGLQFLLWYDEGEERNRGNFPPRFSGRQFPNYSSELNVNALELEDSALYLCASSSYRGQSYGYTFGSGTRLTVV.